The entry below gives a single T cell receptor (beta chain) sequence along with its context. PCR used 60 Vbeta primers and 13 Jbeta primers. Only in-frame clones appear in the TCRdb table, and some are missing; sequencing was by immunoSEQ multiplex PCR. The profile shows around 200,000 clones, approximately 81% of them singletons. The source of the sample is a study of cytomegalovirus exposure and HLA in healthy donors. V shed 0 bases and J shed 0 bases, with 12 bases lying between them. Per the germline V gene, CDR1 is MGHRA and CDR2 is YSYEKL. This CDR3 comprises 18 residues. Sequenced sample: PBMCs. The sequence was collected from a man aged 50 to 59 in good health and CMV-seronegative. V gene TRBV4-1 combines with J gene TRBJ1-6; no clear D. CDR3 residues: CASSQEAAVHSYNSPLHF. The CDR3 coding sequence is TGCGCCAGCAGCCAAGAAGCGGCCGTTCACTCCTATAATTCACCCCTCCACTTT.